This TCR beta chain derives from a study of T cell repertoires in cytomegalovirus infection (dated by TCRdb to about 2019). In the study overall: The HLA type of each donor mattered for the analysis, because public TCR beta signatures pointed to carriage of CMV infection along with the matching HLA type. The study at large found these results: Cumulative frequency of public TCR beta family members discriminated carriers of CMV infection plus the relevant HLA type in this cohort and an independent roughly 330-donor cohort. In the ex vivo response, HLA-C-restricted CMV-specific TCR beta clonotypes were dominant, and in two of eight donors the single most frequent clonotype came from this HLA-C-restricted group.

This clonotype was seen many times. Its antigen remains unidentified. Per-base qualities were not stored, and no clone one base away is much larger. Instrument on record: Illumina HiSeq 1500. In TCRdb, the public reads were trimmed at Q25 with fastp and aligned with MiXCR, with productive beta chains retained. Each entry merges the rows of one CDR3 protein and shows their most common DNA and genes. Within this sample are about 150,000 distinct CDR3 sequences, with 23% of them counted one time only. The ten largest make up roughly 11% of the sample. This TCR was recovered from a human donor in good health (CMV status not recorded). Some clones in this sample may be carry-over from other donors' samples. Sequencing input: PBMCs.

The DNA reads as follows: TGTGCCAGCAGCCTACAGGGAGACCTCTACGAGCAGTACTTC. Translated, it gives CASSLQGDLYEQYF. The chain is made from TRBV5-4 and TRBJ2-7, and the D gene may be TRBD1, 6 bases matching. Its CDR3 holds 14 amino acids, cysteine through phenylalanine. The sequence is cut down to CDR3 DNA, 42 bases in frame from base 1. Trimming takes 4 bases from V and 3 bases from J, and the germline ends sit 14 bases apart. CDR1 is given as SGHNT and CDR2 as YYREEE, both from the germline V gene (reference sequence).